Listed below are T cell receptor beta chains from one sample, sequenced in a study of control samples from healthy donors and cancer patients. Only in-frame clones appear in the TCRdb table, and some are missing; sequencing was by immunoSEQ multiplex PCR. The profile covers roughly 100,000 clones, with roughly 90% appearing a single time and around 3% taken by the ten largest. The sequenced sample was blood. Every receptor here comes from a human donor in good health. The donor label of this sample is uncertain. Each CDR3 is given with its conserved first and last residue. The order of the fields is J gene, CDR3 length, clone size, D gene, V gene, CDR3 protein. D genes are given only for firm matches. The size entry is marked missing in some rows and otherwise reads once, few, many or a size class.

TRBJ1-1 | 15 | once | TRBD1 | TRBV11-2 | CASSLVRGANTEAFF
TRBJ1-2 | 11 | . | . | TRBV20-1 | CSASQDYGYTF
TRBJ2-1 | 15 | . | TRBD1 | TRBV6-5 | CASSNPGQQVNEQFF
TRBJ1-2 | 13 | . | . | TRBV7-9 | CASSFSTDYGYTF
TRBJ1-1 | 13 | . | . | TRBV12-3/TRBV12-4 | CASSRRRATEAFF
TRBJ1-5 | 15 | . | . | TRBV27 | CASTHPPGFNQPQHF
TRBJ2-7 | 15 | . | TRBD1 | TRBV5-5 | CASRERQGTSYEQYF
TRBJ1-2 | 15 | . | . | TRBV4-1 | CASSQDWGGSYGYTF
TRBJ1-4 | 14 | . | TRBD1 | TRBV9 | CASSVRQGDEKLFF
TRBJ2-3 | 16 | . | TRBD1 | TRBV19 | CASSTRQGARADTQYF
TRBJ2-3 | 14 | once | . | TRBV21-1 | CANVRGVDTDTQYF
TRBJ1-1 | 16 | . | TRBD1 | TRBV30 | CAWKGGTAPRNTEAFF
TRBJ1-2 | 12 | . | . | TRBV14 | CASSLTGHGYTF
TRBJ1-2 | 13 | . | . | TRBV30 | CAWSESGQYGYTF
TRBJ1-6 | 14 | . | . | TRBV11-2 | CASSEQVLDSPLHF
TRBJ2-1 | 14 | . | TRBD2 | TRBV27 | CASARGGSYNEQFF
TRBJ1-4 | 17 | once | TRBD1 | TRBV6-1 | CASSERSGGATNEKLFF
TRBJ1-6 | 17 | . | . | TRBV10-3 | CAISESRTAGVNSPLHF
TRBJ1-1 | 14 | . | . | TRBV5-1 | CASSLVQLGTEAFF
TRBJ2-5 | 12 | . | . | TRBV6-1 | CASSEAKETQYF
TRBJ1-6 | 15 | . | . | TRBV7-6 | CASSLDPGYNSPLHF
TRBJ2-5 | 16 | . | . | TRBV3-1/TRBV3-2 | CASSPHIPGLGKTQYF
TRBJ2-2 | 15 | . | . | TRBV21-1 | CASNPSVNSTGELFF
TRBJ1-5 | 17 | . | . | TRBV27 | CASSLISRGFENQPQHF
TRBJ1-1 | 11 | . | . | TRBV12-3/TRBV12-4 | CATRRETEAFF
TRBJ2-1 | 14 | . | . | TRBV20-1 | CSASLAQSYNEQFF
TRBJ2-2 | 15 | once | . | TRBV7-2 | CASRKGTDITGELFF
TRBJ1-5 | 15 | . | . | TRBV7-2 | CASSLGEGSNQPQHF
TRBJ1-3 | 14 | . | . | TRBV28 | CASSFRGLGNTIYF
TRBJ2-1 | 12 | . | . | TRBV3-1/TRBV3-2 | CASSRQYNEQFF
TRBJ1-1 | 14 | . | . | TRBV9 | CASSVGLGRKGAFF
TRBJ2-1 | 13 | . | . | TRBV28 | CASSLIQGFEQFF
TRBJ1-2 | 15 | . | . | TRBV6-5 | CASSPTAVRGAGYTF
TRBJ2-3 | 15 | once | . | TRBV28 | CASEGQGVWKDTQYF
TRBJ2-7 | 13 | . | TRBD1 | TRBV27 | CASSSTGLIEQYF
TRBJ1-2 | 16 | once | . | TRBV10-3 | CAISEWQRVGSYGYTF
TRBJ2-4 | 13 | . | . | TRBV3-1/TRBV3-2 | CASSNSRKNIQYF
TRBJ1-6 | 14 | . | . | TRBV6-1 | CASSEYDSFSPLHF
TRBJ1-6 | 14 | . | TRBD1 | TRBV2 | CASTPGQINSPLHF
TRBJ1-1 | 13 | . | . | TRBV15 | CATSRAGQPEAFF
TRBJ2-1 | 13 | . | . | TRBV4-3 | CASSQSRGGEQFF
TRBJ1-2 | 15 | . | . | TRBV27 | CASSLNGQSNYGYTF
TRBJ2-7 | 15 | . | TRBD2 | TRBV2 | CASSEIAGSFYEQYF
TRBJ1-1 | 13 | . | . | TRBV12-3/TRBV12-4 | CASSLQASNKAFF
TRBJ2-1 | 16 | many | . | TRBV11-2 | CASSLFRGASYNEQFF
TRBJ1-3 | 12 | . | TRBD1 | TRBV19 | CASSIQQGAIYF